A single TCR beta chain is shown here with its context. Antigen specificity is unknown. The CDR3 extends over 14 amino acids. Starting material for each TCR library was roughly 3,300 ng of total RNA. TCRdb re-called the 5' RACE reads and gives one entry per CDR3 protein, without DNA. This listing includes about 160,000 distinct CDR3 sequences. This specimen comes from a study of monozygotic twins with inflammatory bowel disease. Findings of the study overall: A lone strong IBD-associated signal or clonotype found no support. IBD patients shared fewer clonotypes with others than healthy twins, especially with disease activity. Heterogeneous immunosuppressive treatment regimens may have introduced variability into patient repertoires.

The origin of this receptor is a human donor with ulcerative colitis or Crohn's disease, or a healthy co-twin of an affected twin (not recorded which). This sequence joins TRBV12-3 or TRBV12-4 and TRBJ2-1; TCRdb returns TRBD2, unconfirmable since there is no DNA. The source material was blood. The CDR3 here is CASSLRGGALEQFF.